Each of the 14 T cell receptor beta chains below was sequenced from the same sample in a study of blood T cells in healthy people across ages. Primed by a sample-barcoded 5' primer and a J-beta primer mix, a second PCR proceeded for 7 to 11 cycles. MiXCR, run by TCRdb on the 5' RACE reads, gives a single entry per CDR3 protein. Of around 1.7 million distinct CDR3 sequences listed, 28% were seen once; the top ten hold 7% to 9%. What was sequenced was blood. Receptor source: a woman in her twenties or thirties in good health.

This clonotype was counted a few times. The CDR3 spells CASSRRTGSELFF. CDR3 in DNA: TGCGCCAGCAGCCGTCGGACAGGGAGCGAACTGTTTTTT. The chain combines TRBV5-1 with TRBJ1-4; TRBD1 aligns across 8 bases. V trimming: 4 bases; J trimming: 12 bases; junction bases outside the gene matches: 8. This CDR3 contains 13 residues. Germline CDR1 reads SGHRS; CDR2 reads YFSETQ.

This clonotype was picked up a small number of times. CDR3 nucleotides: TGCAGTGCTAGCCCCCTTATGTATGGCTACACCTTC. This gives the protein CSASPLMYGYTF. V and J are TRBV20-1 and TRBJ1-2; D is uncertain. V gave up 3 bases and J gave up 5 bases, with 10 bases separating them. The CDR3 has 12 amino acids. CDR1 DFQATT and CDR2 SNEGSKA come from the germline V gene (reference sequence).

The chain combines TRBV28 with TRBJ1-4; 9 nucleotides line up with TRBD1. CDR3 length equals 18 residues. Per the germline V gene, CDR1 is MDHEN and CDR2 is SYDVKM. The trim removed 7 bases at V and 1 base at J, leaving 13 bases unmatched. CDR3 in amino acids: CASTETGTGILTNEKLFF. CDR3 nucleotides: TGTGCCAGCACCGAAACCGGGACAGGGATATTAACTAATGAAAAACTGTTTTTT.

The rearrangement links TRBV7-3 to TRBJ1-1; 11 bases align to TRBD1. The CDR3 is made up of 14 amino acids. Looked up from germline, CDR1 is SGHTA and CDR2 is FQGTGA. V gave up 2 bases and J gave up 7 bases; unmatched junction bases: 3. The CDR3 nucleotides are TGTGCCAGCAGCTTAGATGGGACAGGGGGTGAAGCTTTCTTT. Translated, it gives CASSLDGTGGEAFF.

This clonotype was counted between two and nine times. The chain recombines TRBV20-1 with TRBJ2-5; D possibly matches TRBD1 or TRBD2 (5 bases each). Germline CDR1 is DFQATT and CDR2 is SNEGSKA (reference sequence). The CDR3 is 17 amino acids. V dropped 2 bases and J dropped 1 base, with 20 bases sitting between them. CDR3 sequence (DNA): TGCAGTGCTAGAAGGGCCCCCCACGAAGGGACCCAAGAGACCCAGTACTTC. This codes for CSARRAPHEGTQETQYF.

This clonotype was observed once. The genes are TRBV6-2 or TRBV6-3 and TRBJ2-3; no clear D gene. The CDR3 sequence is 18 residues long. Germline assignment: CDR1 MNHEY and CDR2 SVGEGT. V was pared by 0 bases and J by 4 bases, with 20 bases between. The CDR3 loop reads CASSYSTYEPVKADTQYF. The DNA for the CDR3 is TGTGCCAGCAGTTACTCGACTTATGAGCCCGTAAAAGCAGATACGCAGTATTTT.

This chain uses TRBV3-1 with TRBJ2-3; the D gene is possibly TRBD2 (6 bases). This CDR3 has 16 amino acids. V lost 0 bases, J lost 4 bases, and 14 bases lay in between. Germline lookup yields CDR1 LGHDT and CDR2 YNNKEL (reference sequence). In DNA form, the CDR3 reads TGTGCCAGCAGCCAAGATCGGGGCGGGGAGGCAGATACGCAGTATTTT. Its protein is CASSQDRGGEADTQYF.

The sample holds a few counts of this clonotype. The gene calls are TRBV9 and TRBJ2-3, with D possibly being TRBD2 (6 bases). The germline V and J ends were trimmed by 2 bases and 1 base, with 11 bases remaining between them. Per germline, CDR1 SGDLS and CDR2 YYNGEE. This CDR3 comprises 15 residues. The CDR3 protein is CASSVFGGGTDTQYF. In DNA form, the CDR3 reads TGTGCCAGCAGCGTTTTTGGAGGGGGCACAGATACGCAGTATTTT.

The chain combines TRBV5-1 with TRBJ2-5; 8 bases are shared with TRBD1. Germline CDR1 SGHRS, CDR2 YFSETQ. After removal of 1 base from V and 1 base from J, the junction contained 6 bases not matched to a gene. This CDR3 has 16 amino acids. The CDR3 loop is CASSLTAGGRQETQYF. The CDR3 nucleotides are TGCGCCAGCAGCTTGACAGCAGGGGGCCGCCAAGAGACCCAGTACTTC. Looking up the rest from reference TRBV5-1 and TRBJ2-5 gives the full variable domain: KAGVTQTPRYLIKTRGQQVTLSCSPISGHRSVSWYQQTPGQGLQFLFEYFSETQRNKGNFPGRFSGRQFSNSRSEMNVSTLELGDSALYLCASSLTAGGRQETQYFGPGTRLLVL.

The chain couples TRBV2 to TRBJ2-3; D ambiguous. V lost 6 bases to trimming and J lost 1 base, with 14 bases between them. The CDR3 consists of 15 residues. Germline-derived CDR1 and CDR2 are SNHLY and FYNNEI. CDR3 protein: CASRDRLAGTDTQYF. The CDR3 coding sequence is TGTGCCAGCAGGGACCGCTTGGCTGGCACAGATACGCAGTATTTT.

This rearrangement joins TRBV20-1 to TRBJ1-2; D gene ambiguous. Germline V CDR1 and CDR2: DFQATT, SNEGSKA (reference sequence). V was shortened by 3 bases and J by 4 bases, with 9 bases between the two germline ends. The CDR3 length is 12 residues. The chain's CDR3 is CSARTTAYGYTF. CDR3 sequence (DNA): TGCAGTGCTAGGACGACGGCCTATGGCTACACCTTC.

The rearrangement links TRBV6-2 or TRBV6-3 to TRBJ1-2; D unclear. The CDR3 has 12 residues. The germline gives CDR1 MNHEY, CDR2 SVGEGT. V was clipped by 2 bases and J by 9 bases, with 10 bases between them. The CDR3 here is CASSYPAPRYTF. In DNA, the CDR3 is TGTGCCAGCAGTTACCCAGCTCCCCGCTACACCTTC.

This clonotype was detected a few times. This chain's CDR3 is CSARDSRLIQETQYF. The CDR3 DNA is TGCAGTGCTAGAGATTCGCGGCTAATACAAGAGACCCAGTACTTC. The chain uses TRBV20-1 and TRBJ2-5, with no clear D. The CDR3 is made up of 15 amino acids. Between the trimmed V and J ends, which lost 0 bases and 2 bases, there was a span of 13 bases. Germline CDR1 is DFQATT and CDR2 is SNEGSKA (reference sequence).

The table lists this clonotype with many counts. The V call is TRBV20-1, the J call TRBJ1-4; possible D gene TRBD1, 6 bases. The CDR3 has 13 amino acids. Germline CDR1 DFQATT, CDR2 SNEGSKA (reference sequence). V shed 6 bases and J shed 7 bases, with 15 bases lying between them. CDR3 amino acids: CSAPGARGEKLFF. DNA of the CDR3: TGCAGTGCCCCGGGGGCTAGGGGTGAAAAACTGTTTTTT.